This T cell receptor (beta chain) stems from a study of blood T cell repertoires in COVID-19 (TCRdb year 2020). Study-level background: Samples covering the acute and convalescent phases of COVID-19 were provided by collaborators in the United States, Italy and Spain. The material from the prospective study consisted of cDNA or gDNA derived from T cells, B-cell-depleted T cells, or PBMCs. Deeply sampled blood TCRbeta repertoires from subjects exposed to, actively infected with, or recovered from COVID-19 were included in the dataset. A freely available public database, intended as a resource for researchers studying the immune response to SARS-CoV-2, is where the repertoires were released. Samples came from the ongoing ImmuneRACE study (first 160 participants) plus 1,254 subjects from 6 global collaborators. Nearly every sample came with metadata listing a de-identified subject ID, COVID-19 status, age in years and sex. Where HLA class I and class II types were available, the types were taken from metadata supplied by the sample provider, not from assay-based typing. Beyond this particular receptor, the publication reports: The quantity of clinical and demographic metadata differed by source and by participant and was supplied without curation.

TCRbeta CDR3 regions were amplified from genomic DNA by means of the immunoSEQ Assay, a bias-controlled multiplex PCR. As for the authors' bioinformatics: The number of nucleated cells in each sample was estimated by amplification of reference gene primers within the assay. Sequence reads were collapsed and filtered to measure the absolute abundance of every unique TCRbeta CDR3 rearrangement. For each sample, productive Simpson clonality was calculated by taking the square root of Simpson's diversity index across productive rearrangements. TCRdb holds this immuneACCESS table with in-frame rearrangements only. Some clones are missing; in checked studies, unresolved V genes explain under half, and the rest has no known cause. Clone size and V and J calls were adopted from that table, with D and trimming inferred from the DNA. This sample lists 30,000 to 45,000 clones; 70% to 90% were detected once. Jointly, the top ten make up 42% of the sample.

Details on this clone: Which antigen it targets is not known. Base qualities are missing; no much larger clone stands one base away.

CDR1 and CDR2 are drawn from the germline V gene: KGHSH, LQKENI. Its CDR3 holds 14 amino acids, cysteine through phenylalanine. Of all the DNA, just the CDR3 is kept, 42 bases in frame from base 1. At the junction V is shortened by 4 bases and J by 4 bases, with 11 bases in between. Collaborating institutions collected whole blood in K2EDTA tubes following their own protocols. For TCRbeta analysis, collaborator samples were shipped as frozen whole blood, as isolated PBMCs, or as DNA extracted from either sample type. This clonotype originated in a human donor in a cohort sampled during active or convalescent COVID-19. The donor label of this sample is uncertain. The chain joins TRBV18 to TRBJ1-5; the D gene is perhaps TRBD1, from 6 matching bases. The sequenced sample consisted of peripheral blood. This receptor has the CDR3 CASSQTGANQPQHF. In nucleotides, the sequence is TGTGCCAGCTCACAGACAGGCGCGAATCAGCCCCAGCATTTT.